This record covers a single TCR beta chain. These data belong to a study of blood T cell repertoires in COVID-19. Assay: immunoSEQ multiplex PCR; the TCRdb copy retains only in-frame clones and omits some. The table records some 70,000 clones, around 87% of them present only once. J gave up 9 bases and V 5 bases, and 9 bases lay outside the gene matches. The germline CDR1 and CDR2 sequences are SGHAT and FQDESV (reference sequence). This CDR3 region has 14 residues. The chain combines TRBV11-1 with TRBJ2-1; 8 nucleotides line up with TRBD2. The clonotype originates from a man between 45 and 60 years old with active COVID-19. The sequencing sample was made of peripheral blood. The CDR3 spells CASSPRLAQGEQFF. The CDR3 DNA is TGTGCCAGCAGCCCTCGACTAGCGCAGGGTGAGCAGTTCTTC.